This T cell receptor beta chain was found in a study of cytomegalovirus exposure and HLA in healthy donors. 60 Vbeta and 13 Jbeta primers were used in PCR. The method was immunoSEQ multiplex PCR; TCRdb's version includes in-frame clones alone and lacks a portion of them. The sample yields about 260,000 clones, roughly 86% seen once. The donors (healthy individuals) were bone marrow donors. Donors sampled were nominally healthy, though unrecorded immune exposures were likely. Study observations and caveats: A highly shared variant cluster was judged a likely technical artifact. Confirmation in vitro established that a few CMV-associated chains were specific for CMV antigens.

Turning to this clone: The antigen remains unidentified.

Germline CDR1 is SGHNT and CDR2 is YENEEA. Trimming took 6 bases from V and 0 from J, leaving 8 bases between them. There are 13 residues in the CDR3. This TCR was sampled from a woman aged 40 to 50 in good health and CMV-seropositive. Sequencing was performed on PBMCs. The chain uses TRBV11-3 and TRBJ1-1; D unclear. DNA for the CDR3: TGTGCCAGCAGTTCAATCATGAACACTGAAGCTTTCTTT. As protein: CASSSIMNTEAFF.